A selection of T cell receptor beta chains follows, all from one sample in a study of cytomegalovirus exposure and HLA in healthy donors. Sequencing used immunoSEQ multiplex PCR; TCRdb keeps in-frame clones, though not all of them. The table records 150,000 or so clones, around two thirds of them present only once. Sequencing was performed on PBMCs. Receptors were obtained from a young man in good health and CMV-seropositive. Each CDR3 is given with its conserved first and last residue.

V	J	CDR3
TRBV9	TRBJ1-2	CASSPRSGGTRGYTF
TRBV2	TRBJ2-3	CASNKLRTGTQYF
TRBV7-9	TRBJ2-7	CASSLRGQGVDEQYF
TRBV5-1	TRBJ2-3	CASSLGTSGKSTDTQYF
TRBV6-1	TRBJ2-7	CASSGRQTSSYEQYF
TRBV7-8	TRBJ1-6	CASNPRRDYYNSPLHF
TRBV7-9	TRBJ2-1	CASSLSWTADNEQFF
TRBV30	TRBJ1-1	CASNVGHWGLF
TRBV7-9	TRBJ2-7	CASSENYEQYF
TRBV5-1	TRBJ2-6	CASIDGGSGANVLTF
TRBV6-6	TRBJ1-2	CASSYSGTGRGYTF
TRBV14	TRBJ1-2	CASSQEYGETNYGYTF
TRBV19	TRBJ1-1	CASSSEVITEAFF
TRBV5-6	TRBJ2-3	CASSRLSGWDTDTQYF
TRBV7-3	TRBJ2-2	CASSLFAGGNTGELFF
TRBV18	TRBJ2-5	CASSHPVERETQYF
TRBV9	TRBJ2-7	CASSAGTSGGDEQYF
TRBV19	TRBJ1-1	CASSIDRDTEAFF
TRBV12-5	TRBJ1-3	CASGLVQLDTIYF
TRBV28	TRBJ2-5	CASSLGQGRQETQYF
TRBV6-6	TRBJ2-5	CASLQGEETQYF
TRBV5-4	TRBJ2-7	CASEQRELAGEQYF
TRBV6-4	TRBJ2-2	CASTPDSPNTGELFF
TRBV6-6	TRBJ1-4	CASSYPQGSEKLFF
TRBV28	TRBJ2-5	CASTLGSGGRETQYF
TRBV28	TRBJ2-1	CASSSTTLLQYEQFF
TRBV11-2	TRBJ1-2	CASSSPRRFYGYTF
TRBV5-1	TRBJ1-3	CASSTASTGGSGNTIYF
TRBV6-1	TRBJ2-1	CASSEIGTGVYNEQFF
TRBV14	TRBJ1-2	CASREGSNYGYTF
TRBV5-4	TRBJ2-3	CASSIRTGEDPDTQYF
TRBV10-3	TRBJ2-1	CAISRSSGSRNEQFF
TRBV19	TRBJ2-3	CASSIPGGTQYF
TRBV10-2	TRBJ1-6	CASSDLRVLNSPLHF
TRBV19	TRBJ1-2	CASRGMEGSDYGYTF
TRBV2	TRBJ1-4	CASSSEELFF
TRBV10-2	TRBJ2-5	CASSVGQETQYF
TRBV23-1	TRBJ2-5	CASSQTALEQETQYF
TRBV19	TRBJ1-3	CASSTGMGLQLGNTIYF
TRBV11-2	TRBJ2-5	CASSFTAGGQETQYF
TRBV5-5	TRBJ1-1	CARKVEDFGTEAFF
TRBV27	TRBJ2-1	CASTFGTSGGGGSEQFF
TRBV27	TRBJ2-1	CATTRLAGNNEQFF
TRBV7-9	TRBJ2-3	CASAFSPLQGGSTDTQYF
TRBV6-5	TRBJ1-1	CASRIQEADTEAFF
TRBV10-3	TRBJ2-1	CAISENGDNEQFF
TRBV7-2	TRBJ2-7	CASSLDSHGYEQYF